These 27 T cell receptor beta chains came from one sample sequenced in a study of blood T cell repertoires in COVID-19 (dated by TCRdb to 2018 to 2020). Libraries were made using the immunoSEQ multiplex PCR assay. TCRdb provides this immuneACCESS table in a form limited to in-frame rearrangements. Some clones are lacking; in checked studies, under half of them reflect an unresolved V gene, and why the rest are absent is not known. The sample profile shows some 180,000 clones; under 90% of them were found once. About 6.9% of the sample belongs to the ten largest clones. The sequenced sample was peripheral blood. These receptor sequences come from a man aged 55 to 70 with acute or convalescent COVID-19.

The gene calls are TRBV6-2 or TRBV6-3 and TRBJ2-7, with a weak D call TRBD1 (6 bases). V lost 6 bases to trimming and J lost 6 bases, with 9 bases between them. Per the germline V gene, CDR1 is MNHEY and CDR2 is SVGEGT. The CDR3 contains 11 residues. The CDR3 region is CASSQGREQYF. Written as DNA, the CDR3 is TGTGCCAGCAGCCAGGGGCGCGAGCAGTACTTC.

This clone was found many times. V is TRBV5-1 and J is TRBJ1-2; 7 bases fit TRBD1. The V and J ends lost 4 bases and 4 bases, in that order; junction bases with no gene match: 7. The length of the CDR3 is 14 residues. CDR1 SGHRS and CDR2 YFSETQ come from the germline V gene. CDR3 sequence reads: CASSLGQVGYGYTF. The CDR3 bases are TGCGCCAGCAGCCTAGGACAGGTCGGCTATGGCTACACCTTC.

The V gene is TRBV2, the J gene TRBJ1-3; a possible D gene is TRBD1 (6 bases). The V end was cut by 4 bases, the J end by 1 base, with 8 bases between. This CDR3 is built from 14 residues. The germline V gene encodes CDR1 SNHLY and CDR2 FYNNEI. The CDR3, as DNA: TGTGCCAGCAGTGTAACAGGGTCTGGAAACACCATATATTTT. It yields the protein CASSVTGSGNTIYF.

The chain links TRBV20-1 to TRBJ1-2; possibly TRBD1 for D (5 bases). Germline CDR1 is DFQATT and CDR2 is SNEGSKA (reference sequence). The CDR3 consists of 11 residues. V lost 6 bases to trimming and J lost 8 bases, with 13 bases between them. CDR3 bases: TGCAGTGCAGGAGGAGGGGCAGGCTACACCTTC. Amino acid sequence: CSAGGGAGYTF.

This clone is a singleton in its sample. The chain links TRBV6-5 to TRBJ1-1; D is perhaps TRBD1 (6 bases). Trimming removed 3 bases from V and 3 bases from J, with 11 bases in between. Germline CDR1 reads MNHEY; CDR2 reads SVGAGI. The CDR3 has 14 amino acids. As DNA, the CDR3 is TGTGCCAGCAGTTATTGGGGGCGAGACACTGAAGCTTTCTTT. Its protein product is CASSYWGRDTEAFF.

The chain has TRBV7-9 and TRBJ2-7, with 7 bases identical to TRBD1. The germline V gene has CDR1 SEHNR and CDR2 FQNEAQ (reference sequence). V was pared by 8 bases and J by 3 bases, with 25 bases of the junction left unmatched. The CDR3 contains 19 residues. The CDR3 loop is CASPTFARPDREPIYEQYF. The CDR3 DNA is TGTGCCAGCCCGACCTTCGCAAGACCCGACAGGGAGCCCATCTACGAGCAGTACTTC.

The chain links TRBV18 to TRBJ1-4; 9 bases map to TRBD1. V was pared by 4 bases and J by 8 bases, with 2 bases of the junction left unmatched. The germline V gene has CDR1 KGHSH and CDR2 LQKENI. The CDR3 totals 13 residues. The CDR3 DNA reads TGTGCCAGCTCACGGGACAGGGTCGAAAAACTGTTTTTT. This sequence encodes CASSRDRVEKLFF.

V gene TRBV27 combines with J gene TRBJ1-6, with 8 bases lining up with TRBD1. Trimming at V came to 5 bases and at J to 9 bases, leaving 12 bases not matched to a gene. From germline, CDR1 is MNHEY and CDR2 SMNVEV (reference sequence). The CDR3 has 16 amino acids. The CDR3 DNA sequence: TGTGCCAGCAGTGCGGGACAGGTACTACTCGGTTCACCCCTCCACTTT. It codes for CASSAGQVLLGSPLHF.

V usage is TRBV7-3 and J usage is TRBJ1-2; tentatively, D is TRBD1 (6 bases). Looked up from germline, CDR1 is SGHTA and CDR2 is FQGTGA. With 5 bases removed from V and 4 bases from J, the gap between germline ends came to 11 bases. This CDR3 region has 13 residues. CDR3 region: CASSPTGSYGYTF. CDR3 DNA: TGTGCCAGCAGCCCAACAGGGAGCTATGGCTACACCTTC.

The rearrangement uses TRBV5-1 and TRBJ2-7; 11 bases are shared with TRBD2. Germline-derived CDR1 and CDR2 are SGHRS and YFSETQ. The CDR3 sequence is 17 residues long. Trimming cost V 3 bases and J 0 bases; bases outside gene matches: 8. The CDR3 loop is CASSSRRGLADSYEQYF. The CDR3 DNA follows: TGCGCCAGCAGCTCCCGCAGGGGACTAGCGGACTCCTACGAGCAGTACTTC.

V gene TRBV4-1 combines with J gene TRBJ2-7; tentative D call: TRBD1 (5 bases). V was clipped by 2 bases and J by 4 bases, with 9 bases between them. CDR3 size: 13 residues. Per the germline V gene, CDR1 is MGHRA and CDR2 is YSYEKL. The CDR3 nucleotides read TGCGCCAGCAGCCAACAGGGTTCTTACGAGCAGTACTTC. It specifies CASSQQGSYEQYF.

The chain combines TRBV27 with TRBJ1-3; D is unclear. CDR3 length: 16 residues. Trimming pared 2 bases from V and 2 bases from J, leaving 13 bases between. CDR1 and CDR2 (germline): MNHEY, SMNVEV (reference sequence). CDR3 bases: TGTGCCAGCAGTTTAGACGAGGAGCCCCCTGGAAACACCATATATTTT. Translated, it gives CASSLDEEPPGNTIYF.

CDR3 sequence (DNA): TGTGCCACCAGCAGAGACTGGTCGGGACACCTTAATGAAAAACTGTTTTTT. Translating it yields CATSRDWSGHLNEKLFF. The V and J genes are TRBV15 and TRBJ1-4; possible D gene TRBD1, 6 bases. Trimming stripped 0 bases from V and 4 bases from J, with 15 bases between. The CDR3 spans 17 residues. Germline V gene data show CDR1 as LNHNV and CDR2 as YYDKDF (reference sequence).

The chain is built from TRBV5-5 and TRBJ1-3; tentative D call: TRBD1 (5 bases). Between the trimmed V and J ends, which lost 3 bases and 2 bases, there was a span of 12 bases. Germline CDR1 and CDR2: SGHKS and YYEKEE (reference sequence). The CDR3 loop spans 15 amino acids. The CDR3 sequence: CASSSTGSPGNTIYF. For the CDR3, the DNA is TGTGCCAGCAGCTCAACAGGCTCTCCTGGAAACACCATATATTTT.

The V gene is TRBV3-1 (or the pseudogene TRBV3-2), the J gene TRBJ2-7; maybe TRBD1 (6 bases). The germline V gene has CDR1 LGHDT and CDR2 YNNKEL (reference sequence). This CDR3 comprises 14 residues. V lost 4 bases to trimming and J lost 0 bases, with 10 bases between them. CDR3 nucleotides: TGTGCCAGCAGCCCCGACAGGAGCTCCTACGAGCAGTACTTC. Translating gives CASSPDRSSYEQYF.

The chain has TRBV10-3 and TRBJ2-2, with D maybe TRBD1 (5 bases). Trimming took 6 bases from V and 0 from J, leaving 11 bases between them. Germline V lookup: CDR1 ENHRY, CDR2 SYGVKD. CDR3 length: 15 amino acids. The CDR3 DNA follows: TGTGCCATCAGCTCCCAGGGCACGAACACCGGGGAGCTGTTTTTT. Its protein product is CAISSQGTNTGELFF.

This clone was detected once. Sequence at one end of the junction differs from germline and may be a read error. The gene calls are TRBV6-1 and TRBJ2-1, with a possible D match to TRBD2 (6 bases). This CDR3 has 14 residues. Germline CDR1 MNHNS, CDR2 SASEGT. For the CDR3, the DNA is TGTGCCAGCAGGGAAGGGACTGAGAGAAATGAGCAGTTCTTC. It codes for CASREGTERNEQFF.

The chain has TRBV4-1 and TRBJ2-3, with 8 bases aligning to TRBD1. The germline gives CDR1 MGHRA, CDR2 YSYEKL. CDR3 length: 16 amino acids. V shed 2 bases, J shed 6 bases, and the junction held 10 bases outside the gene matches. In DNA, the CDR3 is TGCGCCAGCAGCCAATACCGGGACAGGCCTATTGATACGCAGTATTTT. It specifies CASSQYRDRPIDTQYF.

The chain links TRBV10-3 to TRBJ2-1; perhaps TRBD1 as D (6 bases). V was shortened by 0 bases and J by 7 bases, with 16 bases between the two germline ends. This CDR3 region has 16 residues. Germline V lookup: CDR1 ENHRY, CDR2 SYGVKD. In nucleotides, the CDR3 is TGTGCCATCAGTGAGTCGGCACTCGCAAGGGGGAATGAGCAGTTCTTC. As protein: CAISESALARGNEQFF.

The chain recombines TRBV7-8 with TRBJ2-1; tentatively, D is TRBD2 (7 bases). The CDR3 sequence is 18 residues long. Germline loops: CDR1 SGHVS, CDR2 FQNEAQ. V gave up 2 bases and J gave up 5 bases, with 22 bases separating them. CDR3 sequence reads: CASSLNAGAYAPHNEQFF. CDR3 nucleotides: TGTGCCAGCAGCTTAAATGCGGGGGCCTATGCACCTCACAATGAGCAGTTCTTC.

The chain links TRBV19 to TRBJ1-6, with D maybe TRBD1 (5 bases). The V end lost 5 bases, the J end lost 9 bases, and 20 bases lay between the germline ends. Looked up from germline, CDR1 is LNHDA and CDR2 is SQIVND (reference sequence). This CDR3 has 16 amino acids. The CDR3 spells CASSGPRVVSGSPLHF. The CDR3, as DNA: TGTGCCAGTAGTGGCCCCAGGGTCGTGTCGGGTTCACCCCTCCACTTT.

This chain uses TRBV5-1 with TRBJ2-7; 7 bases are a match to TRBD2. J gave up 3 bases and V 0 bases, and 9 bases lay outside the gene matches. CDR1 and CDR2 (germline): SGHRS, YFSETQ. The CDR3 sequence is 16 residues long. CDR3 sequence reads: CASSLVLAEAHYEQYF. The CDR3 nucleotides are TGCGCCAGCAGCTTGGTTCTAGCGGAGGCTCACTACGAGCAGTACTTC.

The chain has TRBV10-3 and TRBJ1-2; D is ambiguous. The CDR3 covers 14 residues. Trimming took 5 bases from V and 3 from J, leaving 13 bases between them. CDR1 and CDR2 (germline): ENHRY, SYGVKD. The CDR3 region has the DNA TGTGCCATCAGTTCCGGGAGGGCGGACTATGGCTACACCTTC. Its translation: CAISSGRADYGYTF.

CDR3 coding DNA: TGTGCCAGCAGCCAAGGCGGATCCCAAAATTCACCCCTCCACTTT. This encodes CASSQGGSQNSPLHF. This chain uses TRBV3-1 (or the pseudogene TRBV3-2) with TRBJ1-6, with no clear D. CDR1 is LGHDT and CDR2 is YNNKEL in the germline V gene (reference sequence). The CDR3 is made up of 15 amino acids. With 1 base removed from V and 7 bases from J, the gap between germline ends came to 11 bases.

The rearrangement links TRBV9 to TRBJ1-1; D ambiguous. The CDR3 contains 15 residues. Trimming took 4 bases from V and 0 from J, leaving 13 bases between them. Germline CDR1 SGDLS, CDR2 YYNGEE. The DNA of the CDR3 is TGTGCCAGCAGCACCCAGACTGCGATGAACACTGAAGCTTTCTTT. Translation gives CASSTQTAMNTEAFF. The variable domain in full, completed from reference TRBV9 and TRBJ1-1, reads DSGVTQTPKHLITATGQRVTLRCSPRSGDLSVYWYQQSLDQGLQFLIQYYNGEERAKGNILERFSAQQFPDLHSELNLSSLELGDSALYFCASSTQTAMNTEAFFGQGTRLTVV.

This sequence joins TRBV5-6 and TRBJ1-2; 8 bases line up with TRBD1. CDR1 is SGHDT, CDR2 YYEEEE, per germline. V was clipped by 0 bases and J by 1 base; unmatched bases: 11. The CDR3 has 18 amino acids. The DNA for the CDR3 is TGTGCCAGCAGCTTGGCCCGATCTGAGGGACAGGTTAACTATGGCTACACCTTC. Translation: CASSLARSEGQVNYGYTF.

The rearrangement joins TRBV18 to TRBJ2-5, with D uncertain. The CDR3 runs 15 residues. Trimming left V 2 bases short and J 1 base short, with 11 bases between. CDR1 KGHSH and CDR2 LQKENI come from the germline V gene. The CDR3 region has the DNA TGTGCCAGCTCACCATCGTCCGAACTCCAAGAGACCCAGTACTTC. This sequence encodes CASSPSSELQETQYF.